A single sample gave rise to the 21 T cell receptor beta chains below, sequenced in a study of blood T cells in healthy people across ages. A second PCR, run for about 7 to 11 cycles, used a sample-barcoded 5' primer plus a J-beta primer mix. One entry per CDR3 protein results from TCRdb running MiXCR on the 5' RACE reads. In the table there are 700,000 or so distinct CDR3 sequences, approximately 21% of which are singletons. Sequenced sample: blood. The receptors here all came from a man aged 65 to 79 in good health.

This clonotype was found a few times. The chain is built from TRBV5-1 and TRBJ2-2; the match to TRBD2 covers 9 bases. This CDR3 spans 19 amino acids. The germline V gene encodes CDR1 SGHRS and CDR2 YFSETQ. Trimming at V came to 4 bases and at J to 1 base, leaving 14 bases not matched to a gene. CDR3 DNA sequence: TGCGCCAGCAGCCCTAGGGCTGTAGCGGGGGCCCTGAACACCGGGGAGCTGTTTTTT. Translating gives CASSPRAVAGALNTGELFF.

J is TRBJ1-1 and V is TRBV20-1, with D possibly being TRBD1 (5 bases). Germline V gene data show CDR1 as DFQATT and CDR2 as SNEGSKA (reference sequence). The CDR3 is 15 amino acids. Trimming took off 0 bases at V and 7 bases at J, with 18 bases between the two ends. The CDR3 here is CSAREGYGGRGEAFF. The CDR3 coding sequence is TGCAGTGCTAGAGAGGGGTATGGGGGGAGGGGTGAAGCTTTCTTT.

The CDR3 DNA is TGCAGACCTTCAGGGGCGCAATCTAGCACAGATACGCAGTATTTT. Translating it yields CRPSGAQSSTDTQYF. The chain employs TRBV20-1 and TRBJ2-3; the D gene is possibly TRBD1 (6 bases). The CDR3 runs to 15 residues. Germline values: CDR1 DFQATT, CDR2 SNEGSKA (reference sequence).

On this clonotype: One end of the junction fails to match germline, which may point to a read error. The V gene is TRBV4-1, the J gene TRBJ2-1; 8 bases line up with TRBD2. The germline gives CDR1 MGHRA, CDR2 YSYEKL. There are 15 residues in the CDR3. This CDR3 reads CANSKGERERNEQFF. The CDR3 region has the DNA TGCGCCAACAGCAAAGGGGAGCGGGAGAGGAATGAGCAGTTCTTC.

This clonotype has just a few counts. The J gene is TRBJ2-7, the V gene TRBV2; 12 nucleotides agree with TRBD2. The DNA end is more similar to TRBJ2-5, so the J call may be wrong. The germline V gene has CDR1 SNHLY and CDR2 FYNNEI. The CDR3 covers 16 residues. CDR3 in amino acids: CASSDRFLAGGKTQYF. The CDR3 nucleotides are TGTGCCAGCAGTGACCGTTTTCTAGCGGGGGGGAAGACCCAGTACTTC.

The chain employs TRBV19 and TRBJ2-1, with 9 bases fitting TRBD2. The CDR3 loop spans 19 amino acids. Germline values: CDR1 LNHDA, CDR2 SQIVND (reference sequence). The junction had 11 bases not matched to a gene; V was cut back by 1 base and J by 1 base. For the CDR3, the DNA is TGTGCCAGTAGTATAGGGTTAGGACTAGCGAGATGGTCCTACAATGAGCAGTTCTTC. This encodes CASSIGLGLARWSYNEQFF.

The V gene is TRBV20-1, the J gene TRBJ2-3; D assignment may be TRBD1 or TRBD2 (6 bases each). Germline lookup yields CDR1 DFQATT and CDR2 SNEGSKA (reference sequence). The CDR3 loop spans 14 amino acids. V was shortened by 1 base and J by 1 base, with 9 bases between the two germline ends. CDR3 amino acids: CSARAGARTDTQYF. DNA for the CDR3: TGCAGTGCTAGAGCGGGGGCCCGCACAGATACGCAGTATTTT.

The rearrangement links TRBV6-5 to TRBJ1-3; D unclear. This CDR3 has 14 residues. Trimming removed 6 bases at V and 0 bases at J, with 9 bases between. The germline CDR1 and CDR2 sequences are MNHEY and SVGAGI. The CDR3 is CASRDTFSGNTIYF. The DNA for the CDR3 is TGTGCCAGCAGAGACACCTTCTCTGGAAACACCATATATTTT.

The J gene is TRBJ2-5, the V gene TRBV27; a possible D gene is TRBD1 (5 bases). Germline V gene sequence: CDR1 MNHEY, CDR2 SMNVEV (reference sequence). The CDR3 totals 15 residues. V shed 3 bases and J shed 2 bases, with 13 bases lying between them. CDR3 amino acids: CASSFVGHQQETQYF. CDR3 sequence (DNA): TGTGCCAGCAGTTTCGTTGGACACCAACAAGAGACCCAGTACTTC.

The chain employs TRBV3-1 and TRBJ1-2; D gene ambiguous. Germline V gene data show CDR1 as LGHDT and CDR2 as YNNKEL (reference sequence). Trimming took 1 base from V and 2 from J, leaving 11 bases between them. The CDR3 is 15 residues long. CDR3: CASSQGRENNYGYTF. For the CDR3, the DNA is TGTGCCAGCAGCCAAGGACGGGAGAACAACTATGGCTACACCTTC.

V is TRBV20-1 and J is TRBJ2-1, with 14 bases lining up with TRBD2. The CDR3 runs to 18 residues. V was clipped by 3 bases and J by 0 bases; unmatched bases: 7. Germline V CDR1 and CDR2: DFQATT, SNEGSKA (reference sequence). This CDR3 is CSARTSGGALDSYNEQFF. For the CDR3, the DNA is TGCAGTGCTAGGACTAGCGGGGGGGCCTTGGACTCCTACAATGAGCAGTTCTTC.

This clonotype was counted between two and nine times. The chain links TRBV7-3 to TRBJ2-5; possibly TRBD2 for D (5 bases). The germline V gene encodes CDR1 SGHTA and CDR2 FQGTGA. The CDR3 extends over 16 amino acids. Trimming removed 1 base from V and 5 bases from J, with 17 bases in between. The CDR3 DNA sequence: TGTGCCAGCAGCTTAATTGCCGCAACTAGTTCCGAGACCCAGTACTTC. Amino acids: CASSLIAATSSETQYF.

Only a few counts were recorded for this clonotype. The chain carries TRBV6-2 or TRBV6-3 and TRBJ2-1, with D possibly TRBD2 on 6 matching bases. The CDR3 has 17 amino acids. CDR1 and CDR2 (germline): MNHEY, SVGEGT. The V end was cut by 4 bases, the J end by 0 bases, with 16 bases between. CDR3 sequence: CASSSALAGPSYNEQFF. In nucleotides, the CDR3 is TGTGCCAGCAGTTCCGCCCTCGCGGGACCCTCCTACAATGAGCAGTTCTTC.

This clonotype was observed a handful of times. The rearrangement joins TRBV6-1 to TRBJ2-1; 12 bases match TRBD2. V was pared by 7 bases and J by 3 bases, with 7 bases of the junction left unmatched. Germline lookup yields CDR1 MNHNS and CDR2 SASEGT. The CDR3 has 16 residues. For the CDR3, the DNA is TGTGCCAGCACCGGAGTGGGACTAGCGGGCTACAATGAGCAGTTCTTC. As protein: CASTGVGLAGYNEQFF.

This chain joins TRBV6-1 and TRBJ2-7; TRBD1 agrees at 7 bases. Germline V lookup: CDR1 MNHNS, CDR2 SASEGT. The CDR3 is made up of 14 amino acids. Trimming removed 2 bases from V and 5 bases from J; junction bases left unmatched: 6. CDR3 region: CASSEYGQENEQYF. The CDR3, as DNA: TGTGCCAGCAGTGAATATGGACAGGAAAACGAGCAGTACTTC.

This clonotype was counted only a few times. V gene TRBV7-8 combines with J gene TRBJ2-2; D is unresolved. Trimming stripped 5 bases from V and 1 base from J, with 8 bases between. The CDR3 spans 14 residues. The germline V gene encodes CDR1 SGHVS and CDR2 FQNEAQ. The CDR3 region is CASSVDVNTGELFF. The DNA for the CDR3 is TGTGCCAGCAGCGTGGATGTGAACACCGGGGAGCTGTTTTTT. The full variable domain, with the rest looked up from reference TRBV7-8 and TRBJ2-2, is GAGVSQSPRYKVAKRGQDVALRCDPISGHVSLFWYQQALGQGPEFLTYFQNEAQLDKSGLPSDRFFAERPEGSVSTLKIQRTQQEDSAVYLCASSVDVNTGELFFGEGSRLTVL.

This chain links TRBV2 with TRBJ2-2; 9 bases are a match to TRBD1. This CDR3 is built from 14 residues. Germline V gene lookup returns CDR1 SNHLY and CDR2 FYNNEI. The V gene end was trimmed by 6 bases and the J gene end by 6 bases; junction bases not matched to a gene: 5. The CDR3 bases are TGTGCCAGCAGGGTGGGACAGGGCCCCGGGGAGCTGTTTTTT. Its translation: CASRVGQGPGELFF.

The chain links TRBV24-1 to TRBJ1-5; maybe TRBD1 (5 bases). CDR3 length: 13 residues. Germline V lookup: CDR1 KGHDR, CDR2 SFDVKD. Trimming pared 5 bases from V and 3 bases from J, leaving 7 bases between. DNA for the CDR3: TGTGCCACCAGTGGGGGGGTCAATCAGCCCCAGCATTTT. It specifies CATSGGVNQPQHF.

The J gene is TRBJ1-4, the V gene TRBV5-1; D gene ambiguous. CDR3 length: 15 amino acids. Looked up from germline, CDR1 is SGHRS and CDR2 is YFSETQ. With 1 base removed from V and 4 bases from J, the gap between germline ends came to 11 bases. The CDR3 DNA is TGCGCCAGCAGCTTGACGGCAGGATATAATGAAAAACTGTTTTTT. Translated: CASSLTAGYNEKLFF.

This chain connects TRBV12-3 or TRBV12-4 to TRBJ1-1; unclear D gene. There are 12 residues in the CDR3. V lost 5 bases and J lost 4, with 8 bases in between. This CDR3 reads CASSALFTEAFF. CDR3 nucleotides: TGTGCCAGCAGTGCCCTGTTCACTGAAGCTTTCTTT.

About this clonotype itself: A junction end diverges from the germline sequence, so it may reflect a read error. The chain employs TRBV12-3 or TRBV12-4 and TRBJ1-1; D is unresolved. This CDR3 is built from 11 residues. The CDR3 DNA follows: TGTGCCAGCAGTTTATTCCGGGAGCCCCTCTTT. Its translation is CASSLFREPLF.